The rows below give T cell receptor beta chains drawn from one sample of a study of neurological immune-mediated disorders. In TCRdb, the 5' RACE reads were re-called with MiXCR into one record per CDR3 protein. The sample yields roughly 45,000 distinct CDR3 sequences, approximately 14% seen once. Sequences were obtained from PBMCs. These receptors all come from a male donor with HTLV-1-associated myelopathy (HAM/TSP). Both conserved end residues are part of each CDR3. Each record gives: CDR3 length, D gene, J gene, clone size, V gene, CDR3 protein. A D gene is named only where the DNA matches it firmly. A clone size is listed for some rows: how often the clone was seen (once, few, many), or a class if it is expanded.

13	-	TRBJ2-5	-	TRBV20-1	CSASRRLQETQYF
12	-	TRBJ2-7	many	TRBV25-1	CASSREWYEQYF
16	-	TRBJ2-3	many	TRBV7-2	CASSFRAGGSTDTQYF
14	-	TRBJ1-1	many	TRBV12-3/TRBV12-4	CASSLATGLREAFF
14	-	TRBJ2-5	many	TRBV9	CASSVGRSQETQYF
14	-	TRBJ2-7	-	TRBV5-1	CDSRSQGGRGEQYF
15	TRBD2	TRBJ2-5	many	TRBV5-1	CASSFLRGGQETQYF
15	TRBD2	TRBJ2-7	-	TRBV20-1	CSARDPDGGAYEQYF
12	-	TRBJ2-7	many	TRBV7-2	CASSRDRYEQYF
16	TRBD1	TRBJ1-2	-	TRBV5-1	CASSYGTGGPNYGYTF
17	-	TRBJ1-5	many	TRBV12-3/TRBV12-4	CASSLKTSDYSNQPQHF
15	TRBD1	TRBJ1-2	many	TRBV15	CATSPRRDRVRGYTF
15	-	TRBJ2-3	many	TRBV5-1	CASSMGGPGTDTQYF
15	TRBD1	TRBJ2-3	-	TRBV10-3	CAISDRTGGADTQYF
16	-	TRBJ2-3	many	TRBV5-1	CASSSSLGTHTDTQYF
15	-	TRBJ2-3	many	TRBV6-5	CASSYSGQGLDTQYF
14	-	TRBJ2-1	many	TRBV7-9	CASSSDLARNEQFF
18	TRBD1	TRBJ2-3	many	TRBV5-1	CASSLAGRTGGTTDTQYF
18	TRBD1	TRBJ1-2	-	TRBV5-1	CARSEPGQGPGDNYGYTF
13	-	TRBJ1-1	many	TRBV6-2/TRBV6-3	CASSDPGRTEAFF
15	-	TRBJ1-5	medium-sized	TRBV5-5	CDPPLRPYSNQPQHF
11	-	TRBJ2-3	many	TRBV12-3/TRBV12-4	CASSLGQTQYF
12	-	TRBJ1-1	many	TRBV25-1	CASKGGAFEAFF
15	TRBD1	TRBJ1-5	-	TRBV20-1	CSAREGTGGFQPQHF
16	TRBD1	TRBJ1-1	many	TRBV10-3	CAISPWRTGQNTEAFF
15	-	TRBJ2-7	many	TRBV6-5	CASSRDTGKGSEQYF
12	-	TRBJ2-7	many	TRBV5-1	CASMGLDYEQYF
17	TRBD2	TRBJ2-3	many	TRBV6-5	CASRYTSGGAGTDTQYF
13	-	TRBJ1-1	many	TRBV6-1	CASSEAKNTEAFF
15	-	TRBJ2-2	many	TRBV7-9	CASSFRDLNTGELFF
14	-	TRBJ1-5	many	TRBV29-1	CSVAPDSSNQPQHF
13	-	TRBJ2-1	many	TRBV24-1	CATSDLVRNEQFF
15	-	TRBJ2-3	medium-sized	TRBV20-1	CSARAAGRGTDTQYF
13	-	TRBJ2-7	many	TRBV20-1	CSASVPGSYEQYF
12	TRBD2	TRBJ2-1	many	TRBV3-1	CASSPSSGGRFF
16	TRBD2	TRBJ2-3	many	TRBV5-1	CASSPTTGGGTDTQYF
15	-	TRBJ1-1	-	TRBV20-1	CSDGDLGRDYTEAFF
11	-	TRBJ1-3	many	TRBV7-2	CASSLGNTIYF
16	-	TRBJ2-1	once	TRBV7-3	CASSPETGMANNEQFF
14	TRBD1	TRBJ1-2	many	TRBV28	CASSLSGQGYGYTF
16	TRBD2	TRBJ2-1	-	TRBV20-1	CSAPLPGTRRYNEQFF
15	-	TRBJ1-1	many	TRBV5-5	CASSLEGVMNTEAFF
15	-	TRBJ2-1	-	TRBV5-1	CASSSALGSVGEQLF